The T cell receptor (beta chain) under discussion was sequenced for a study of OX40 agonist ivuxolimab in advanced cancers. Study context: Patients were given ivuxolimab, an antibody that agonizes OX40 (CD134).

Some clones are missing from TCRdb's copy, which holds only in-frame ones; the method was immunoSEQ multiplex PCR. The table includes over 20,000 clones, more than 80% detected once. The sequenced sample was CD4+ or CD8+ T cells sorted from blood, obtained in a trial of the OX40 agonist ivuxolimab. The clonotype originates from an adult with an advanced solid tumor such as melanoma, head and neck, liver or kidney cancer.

In DNA, the CDR3 is TGTGCCAGCAGTTTTAGGGAAACAAAGGGGTTACTACTCTATGGCTACACCTTC. As protein: CASSFRETKGLLLYGYTF. The chain employs TRBV28 and TRBJ1-2, with D perhaps matching TRBD1 (5 bases). CDR1 and CDR2 from the germline V gene are MDHEN and SYDVKM. The ends were cut back, 3 bases at V and 4 bases at J, with 24 bases in the middle. CDR3 length: 18 residues.